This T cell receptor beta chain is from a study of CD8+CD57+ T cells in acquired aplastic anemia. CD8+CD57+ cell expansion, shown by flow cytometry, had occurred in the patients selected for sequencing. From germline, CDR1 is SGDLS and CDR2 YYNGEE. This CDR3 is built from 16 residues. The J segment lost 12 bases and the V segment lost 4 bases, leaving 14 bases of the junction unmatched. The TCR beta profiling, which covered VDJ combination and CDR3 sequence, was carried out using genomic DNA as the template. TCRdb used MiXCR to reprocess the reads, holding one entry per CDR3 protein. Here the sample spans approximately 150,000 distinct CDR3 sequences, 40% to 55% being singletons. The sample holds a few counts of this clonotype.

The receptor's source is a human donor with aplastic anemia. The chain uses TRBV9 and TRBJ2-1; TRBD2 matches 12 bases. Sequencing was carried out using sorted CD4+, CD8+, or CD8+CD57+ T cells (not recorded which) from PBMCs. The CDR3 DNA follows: TGTGCCAGCAGCCTAAGGACTAGCGGGATGGTAGATACGCAGTTCTTC. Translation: CASSLRTSGMVDTQFF.